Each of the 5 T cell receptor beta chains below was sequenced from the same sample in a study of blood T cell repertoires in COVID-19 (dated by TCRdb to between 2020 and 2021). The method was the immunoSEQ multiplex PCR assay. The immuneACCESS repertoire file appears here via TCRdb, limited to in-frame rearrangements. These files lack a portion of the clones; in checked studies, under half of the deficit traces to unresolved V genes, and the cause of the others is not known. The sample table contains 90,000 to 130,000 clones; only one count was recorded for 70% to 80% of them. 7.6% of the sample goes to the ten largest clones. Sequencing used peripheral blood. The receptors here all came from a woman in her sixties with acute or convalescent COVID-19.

CDR3 loop: CASSLAGGREEQFF. In DNA form, the CDR3 reads TGTGCCAGCAGCTTAGCGGGTGGGAGGGAGGAGCAGTTCTTC. The V call is TRBV7-9, the J call TRBJ2-1, with TRBD2 matching 7 bases. V lost 0 bases to trimming and J lost 10 bases; unmatched junction nucleotides: 6. CDR3 length: 14 residues. Germline V gene sequence: CDR1 SEHNR, CDR2 FQNEAQ (reference sequence).

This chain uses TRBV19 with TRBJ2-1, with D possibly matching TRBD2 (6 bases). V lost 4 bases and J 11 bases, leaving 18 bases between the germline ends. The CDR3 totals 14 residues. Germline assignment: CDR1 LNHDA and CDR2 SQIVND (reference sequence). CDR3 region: CASSNAGGLRKQFF. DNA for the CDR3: TGTGCCAGTAGTAATGCTGGCGGACTAAGGAAGCAGTTCTTC.

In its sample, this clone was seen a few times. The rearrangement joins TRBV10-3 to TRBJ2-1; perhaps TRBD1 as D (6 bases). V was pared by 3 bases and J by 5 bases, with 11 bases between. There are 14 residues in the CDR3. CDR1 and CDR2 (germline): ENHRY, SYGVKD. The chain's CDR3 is CAISERRGNNEQFF. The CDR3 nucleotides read TGTGCCATCAGTGAACGCAGGGGAAACAATGAGCAGTTCTTC.

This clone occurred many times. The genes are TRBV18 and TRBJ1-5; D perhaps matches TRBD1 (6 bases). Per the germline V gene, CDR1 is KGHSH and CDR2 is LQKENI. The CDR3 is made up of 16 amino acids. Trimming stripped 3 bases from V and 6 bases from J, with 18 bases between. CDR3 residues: CASSPRTDLERQPQHF. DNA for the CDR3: TGTGCCAGCTCACCCAGGACAGACCTAGAACGTCAGCCCCAGCATTTT.

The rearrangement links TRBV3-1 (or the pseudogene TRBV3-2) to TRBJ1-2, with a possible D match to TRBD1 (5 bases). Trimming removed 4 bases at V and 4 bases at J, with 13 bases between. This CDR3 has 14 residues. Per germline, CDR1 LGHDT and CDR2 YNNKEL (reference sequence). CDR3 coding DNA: TGTGCCAGCAGCCGACAGTCTGATGGCTATGGCTACACCTTC. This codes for CASSRQSDGYGYTF.